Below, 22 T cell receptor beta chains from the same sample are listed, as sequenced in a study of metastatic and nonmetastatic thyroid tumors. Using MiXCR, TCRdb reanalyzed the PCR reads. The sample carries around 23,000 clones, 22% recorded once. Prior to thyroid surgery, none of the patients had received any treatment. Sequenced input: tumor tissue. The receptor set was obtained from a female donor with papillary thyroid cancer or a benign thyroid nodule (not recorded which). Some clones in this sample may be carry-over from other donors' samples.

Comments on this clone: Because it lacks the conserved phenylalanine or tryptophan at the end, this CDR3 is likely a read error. The CDR3 here is CSAPLQGNLGYTL. CDR3 nucleotide sequence: TGCAGTGCTCCGTTACAGGGGAATCTTGGCTACACCCTC. This chain connects TRBV20-1 to TRBJ1-2; 7 bases are shared with TRBD1. Germline lookup yields CDR1 DFQATT and CDR2 SNEGSKA (reference sequence). The V and J ends lost 5 bases and 7 bases, in that order; junction bases with no gene match: 10. The CDR3 extends over 13 amino acids.

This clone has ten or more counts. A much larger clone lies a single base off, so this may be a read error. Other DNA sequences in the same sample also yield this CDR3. In DNA form, the CDR3 reads TGTGCCAGCTCGCCTCAGGCCAGGGGGCTGGGATACGAGCAGTACTTC. Protein product: CASSPQARGLGYEQYF. The chain carries TRBV18 and TRBJ2-7, with 8 bases aligning to TRBD1. J lost 4 bases, V lost 6 bases, and 14 bases had no gene match. CDR1 KGHSH and CDR2 LQKENI come from the germline V gene. This CDR3 has 16 residues.

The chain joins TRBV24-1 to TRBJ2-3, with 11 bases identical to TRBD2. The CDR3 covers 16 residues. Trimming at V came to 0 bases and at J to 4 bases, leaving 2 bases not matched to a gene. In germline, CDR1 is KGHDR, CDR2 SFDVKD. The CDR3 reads CATSDLTSGRADTQYF. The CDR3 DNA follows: TGTGCCACCAGTGATTTGACTAGCGGGAGAGCAGATACGCAGTATTTT.

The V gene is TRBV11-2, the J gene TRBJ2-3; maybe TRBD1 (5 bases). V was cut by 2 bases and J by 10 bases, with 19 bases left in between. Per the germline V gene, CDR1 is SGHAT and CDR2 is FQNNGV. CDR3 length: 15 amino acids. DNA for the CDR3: TGTGCCAGCAGCTTAAATGTGGCAGGGTCCTGCTCGCAGTATTTT. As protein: CASSLNVAGSCSQYF.

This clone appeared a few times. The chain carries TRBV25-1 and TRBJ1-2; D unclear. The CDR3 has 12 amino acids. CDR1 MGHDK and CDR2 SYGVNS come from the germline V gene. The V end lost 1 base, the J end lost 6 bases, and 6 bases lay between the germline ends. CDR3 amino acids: CASSELDDGYTF. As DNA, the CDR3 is TGTGCCAGCAGTGAATTGGATGATGGCTACACCTTC.

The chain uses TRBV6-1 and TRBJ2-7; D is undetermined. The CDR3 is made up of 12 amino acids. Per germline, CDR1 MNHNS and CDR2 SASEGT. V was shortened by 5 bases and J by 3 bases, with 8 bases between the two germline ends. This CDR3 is CASSKDLYEQYF. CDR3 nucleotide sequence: TGTGCCAGCAGTAAGGACCTCTACGAGCAGTACTTC.

The CDR3 protein is CSARENLTPSSYEQYF. The CDR3 nucleotides read TGCAGTGCTAGAGAAAACCTGACGCCGAGCTCCTACGAGCAGTACTTC. The chain couples TRBV20-1 to TRBJ2-7; D gene uncertain. This CDR3 region has 16 residues. V was pared by 0 bases and J by 0 bases, with 15 bases between. Germline assignment: CDR1 DFQATT and CDR2 SNEGSKA (reference sequence).

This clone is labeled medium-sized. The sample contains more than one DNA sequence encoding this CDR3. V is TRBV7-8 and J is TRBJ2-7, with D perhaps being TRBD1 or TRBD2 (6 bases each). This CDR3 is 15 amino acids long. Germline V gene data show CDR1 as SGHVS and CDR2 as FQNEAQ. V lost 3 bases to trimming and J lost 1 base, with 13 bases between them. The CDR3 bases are TGTGCCAGCAGCTTGGGGGGCCAGGAATCCTACGAGCAGTACTTC. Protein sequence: CASSLGGQESYEQYF.

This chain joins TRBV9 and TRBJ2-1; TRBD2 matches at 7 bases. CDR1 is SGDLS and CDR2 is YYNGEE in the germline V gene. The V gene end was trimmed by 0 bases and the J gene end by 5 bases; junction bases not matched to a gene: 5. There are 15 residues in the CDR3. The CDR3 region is CASSVAQRGDNEQFF. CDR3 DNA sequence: TGTGCCAGCAGCGTAGCCCAGCGGGGTGACAATGAGCAGTTCTTC.

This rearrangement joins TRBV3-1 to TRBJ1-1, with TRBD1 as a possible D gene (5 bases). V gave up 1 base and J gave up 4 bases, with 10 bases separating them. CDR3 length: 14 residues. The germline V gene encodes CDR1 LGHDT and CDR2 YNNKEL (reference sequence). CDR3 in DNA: TGTGCCAGCAGCCAAGGGGGACGCGGCACTGAAGCTTTCTTT. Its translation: CASSQGGRGTEAFF.

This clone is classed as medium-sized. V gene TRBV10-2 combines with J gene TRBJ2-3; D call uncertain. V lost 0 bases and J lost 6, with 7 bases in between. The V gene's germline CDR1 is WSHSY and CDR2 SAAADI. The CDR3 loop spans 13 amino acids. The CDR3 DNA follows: TGCGCCAGCAGTGAGTCAAAGGAGGATACGCAGTATTTT. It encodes CASSESKEDTQYF.

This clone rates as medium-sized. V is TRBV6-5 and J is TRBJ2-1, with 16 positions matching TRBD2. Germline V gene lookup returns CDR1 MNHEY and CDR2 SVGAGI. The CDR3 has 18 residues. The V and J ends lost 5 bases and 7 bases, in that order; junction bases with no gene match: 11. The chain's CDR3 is CASSREPGLAGGLNEQFF. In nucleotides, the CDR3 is TGTGCCAGCAGTCGAGAACCGGGACTAGCGGGAGGGTTAAATGAGCAGTTCTTC.

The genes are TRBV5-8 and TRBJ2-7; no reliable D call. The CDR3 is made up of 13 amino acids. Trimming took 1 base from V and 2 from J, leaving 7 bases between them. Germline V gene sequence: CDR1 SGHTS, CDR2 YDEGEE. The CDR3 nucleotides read TGTGCCAGCAGCTTGAACAGACCCTACGAGCAGTACTTC. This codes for CASSLNRPYEQYF.

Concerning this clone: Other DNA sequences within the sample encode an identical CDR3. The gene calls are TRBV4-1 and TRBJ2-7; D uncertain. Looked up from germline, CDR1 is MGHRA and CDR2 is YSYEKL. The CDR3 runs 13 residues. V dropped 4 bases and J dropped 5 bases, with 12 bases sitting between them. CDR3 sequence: CASSPLGENEQYF. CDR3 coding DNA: TGCGCCAGCAGCCCCCTGGGTGAGAACGAGCAGTACTTC.

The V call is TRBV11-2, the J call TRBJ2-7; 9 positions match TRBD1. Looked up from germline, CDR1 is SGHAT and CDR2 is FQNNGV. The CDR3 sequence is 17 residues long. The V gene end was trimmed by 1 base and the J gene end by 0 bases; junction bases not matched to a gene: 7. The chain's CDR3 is CASSLVKGDRASYEQYF. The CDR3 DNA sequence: TGTGCCAGCAGCTTAGTAAAGGGGGACAGGGCCTCCTACGAGCAGTACTTC.

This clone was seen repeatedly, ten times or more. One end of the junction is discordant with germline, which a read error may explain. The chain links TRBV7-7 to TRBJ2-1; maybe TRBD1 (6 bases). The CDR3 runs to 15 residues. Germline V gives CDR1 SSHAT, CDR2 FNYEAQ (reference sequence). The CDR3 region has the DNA TGTGCTAGCAGCCCCGGGACATCGACCTACAATGAGCAGTTCTTC. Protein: CASSPGTSTYNEQFF. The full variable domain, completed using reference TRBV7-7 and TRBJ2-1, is GAGVSQSPRYKVTKRGQDVTLRCDPISSHATLYWYQQALGQGPEFLTYFNYEAQPDKSGLPSDRFSAERPEGSISTLTIQRTEQRDSAMYRCASSPGTSTYNEQFFGPGTRLTVL.

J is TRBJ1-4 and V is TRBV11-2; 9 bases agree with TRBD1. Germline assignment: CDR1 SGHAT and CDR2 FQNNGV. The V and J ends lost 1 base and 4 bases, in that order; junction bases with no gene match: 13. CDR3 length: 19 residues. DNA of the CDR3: TGTGCCAGCAGCTTAGTACTCACCGCGGGACAGGGACTTAATGAAAAACTGTTTTTT. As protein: CASSLVLTAGQGLNEKLFF.

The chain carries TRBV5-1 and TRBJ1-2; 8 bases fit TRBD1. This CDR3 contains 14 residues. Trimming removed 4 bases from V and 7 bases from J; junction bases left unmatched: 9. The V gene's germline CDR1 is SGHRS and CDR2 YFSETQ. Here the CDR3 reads CASSNPTGAAGYTF. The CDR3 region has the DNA TGCGCCAGCAGCAACCCGACAGGGGCGGCTGGCTACACCTTC.

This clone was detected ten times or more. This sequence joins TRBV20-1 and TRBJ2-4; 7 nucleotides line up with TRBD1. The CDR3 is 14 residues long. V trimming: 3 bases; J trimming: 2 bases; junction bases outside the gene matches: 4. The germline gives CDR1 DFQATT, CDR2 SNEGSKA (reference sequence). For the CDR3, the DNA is TGCAGTGCTAGCCCGACAGGGTCCAAAAACATTCAGTACTTC. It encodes CSASPTGSKNIQYF.

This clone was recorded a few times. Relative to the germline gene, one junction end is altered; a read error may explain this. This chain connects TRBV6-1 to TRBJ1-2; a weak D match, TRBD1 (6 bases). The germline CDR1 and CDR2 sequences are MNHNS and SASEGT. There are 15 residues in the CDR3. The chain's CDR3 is CASSCLRTGNYGYNF. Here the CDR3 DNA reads TGTGCCAGCAGTTGCCTAAGAACAGGGAACTATGGCTACAACTTC.

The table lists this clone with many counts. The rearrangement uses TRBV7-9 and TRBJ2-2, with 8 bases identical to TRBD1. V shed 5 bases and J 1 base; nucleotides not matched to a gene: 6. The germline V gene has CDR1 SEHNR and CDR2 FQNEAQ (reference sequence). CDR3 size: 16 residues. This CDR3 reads CASSITGGKNTGELFF. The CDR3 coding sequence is TGTGCCAGCAGCATAACAGGGGGAAAGAACACCGGGGAGCTGTTTTTT.

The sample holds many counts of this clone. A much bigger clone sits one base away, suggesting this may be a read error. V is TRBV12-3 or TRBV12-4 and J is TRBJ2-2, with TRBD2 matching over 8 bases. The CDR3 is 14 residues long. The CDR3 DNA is TGTGCCAGCAGTCCTCGGGGGGGGGGCGGGGCGCTGTTTTTT. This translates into CASSPRGGGGALFF.